Listed below are T cell receptor beta chains from one sample, sequenced in a study of T cell responses to AZD1222 COVID-19 vaccine. Assay: immunoSEQ multiplex PCR; the TCRdb copy retains only in-frame clones and omits some. The sample consists of about 120,000 clones, about 85% of them appearing once. Sequencing was performed on peripheral blood, taken on day 0 of AZD1222 vaccination. These receptors were obtained from an adult in good health. Each CDR3 is given with its conserved first and last residue. The order of the fields is CDR3 protein, CDR3 DNA, D gene, clone size, V gene, J gene. The D gene is left open where the match is weak. Some rows mark clone size as missing; the rest say once, few, many or name a class of expanded clone.

cdr3_aa: CASSVGAGGSNTGELFF; cdr3_nt: TGTGCCAGCAGCGTAGGCGCAGGGGGTTCGAACACCGGGGAGCTGTTTTTT; d_call: TRBD1; clone_size: NA; v_call: TRBV9; j_call: TRBJ2-2
cdr3_aa: CASSPGGANYGYTF; cdr3_nt: TGTGCCAGCAGCCCAGGGGGGGCGAACTATGGCTACACCTTC; d_call: TRBD1; clone_size: NA; v_call: TRBV5-4; j_call: TRBJ1-2
cdr3_aa: CASGQGNSGNTIYF; cdr3_nt: TGTGCTAGTGGACAGGGGAACTCTGGAAACACCATATATTTT; d_call: TRBD1; clone_size: NA; v_call: TRBV12-5; j_call: TRBJ1-3
cdr3_aa: CASSYYLTGLSGNTIYF; cdr3_nt: TGTGCCAGCAGCTACTACCTAACAGGGCTCTCTGGAAACACCATATATTTT; d_call: NA; clone_size: NA; v_call: TRBV13; j_call: TRBJ1-3
cdr3_aa: CASSPGGGPGELFF; cdr3_nt: TGTGCCAGCAGCCCCGGTGGAGGGCCCGGGGAGCTGTTTTTT; d_call: NA; clone_size: NA; v_call: TRBV7-3; j_call: TRBJ2-2
cdr3_aa: CASSLRDRNTEAFF; cdr3_nt: TGTGCCAGCAGCTTACGGGACAGGAACACTGAAGCTTTCTTT; d_call: TRBD1; clone_size: NA; v_call: TRBV7-2; j_call: TRBJ1-1
cdr3_aa: CAWTRDAYEQYF; cdr3_nt: TGTGCCTGGACAAGGGATGCCTACGAGCAGTACTTC; d_call: NA; clone_size: NA; v_call: TRBV30; j_call: TRBJ2-7
cdr3_aa: CASSGGQKQETQYF; cdr3_nt: TGTGCCAGCAGTGGAGGACAGAAACAAGAGACCCAGTACTTC; d_call: NA; clone_size: NA; v_call: TRBV2; j_call: TRBJ2-5
cdr3_aa: CASTPPGLNYGYTF; cdr3_nt: TGTGCCAGCACGCCGCCAGGGCTGAACTATGGCTACACCTTC; d_call: NA; clone_size: NA; v_call: TRBV3-1/TRBV3-2; j_call: TRBJ1-2
cdr3_aa: CASSAQGSVGNTIYF; cdr3_nt: TGTGCCAGCTCAGCACAGGGGTCTGTCGGAAACACCATATATTTT; d_call: TRBD1; clone_size: few; v_call: TRBV18; j_call: TRBJ1-3
cdr3_aa: CASAGRAPFF; cdr3_nt: TGTGCCAGCGCCGGGCGGGCTCCGTTCTTC; d_call: NA; clone_size: NA; v_call: TRBV28; j_call: TRBJ2-1
cdr3_aa: CAAERRSRRGNTIYF; cdr3_nt: TGTGCCGCGGAGCGGCGAAGCAGAAGAGGAAACACCATATATTTT; d_call: NA; clone_size: NA; v_call: TRBV2; j_call: TRBJ1-3
cdr3_aa: CASSLGDRGRTEAFF; cdr3_nt: TGCGCCAGCAGCTTGGGGGACAGGGGTCGCACTGAAGCTTTCTTT; d_call: TRBD1; clone_size: NA; v_call: TRBV5-1; j_call: TRBJ1-1
cdr3_aa: CASDRGRLEQYF; cdr3_nt: TGTGCCAGCGACCGAGGACGGCTCGAGCAGTACTTC; d_call: NA; clone_size: NA; v_call: TRBV28; j_call: TRBJ2-7
cdr3_aa: CASSPPRGGAGADTQYF; cdr3_nt: TGTGCCAGCAGCCCACCAAGGGGAGGAGCGGGAGCAGATACGCAGTATTTT; d_call: TRBD2; clone_size: NA; v_call: TRBV7-9; j_call: TRBJ2-3
cdr3_aa: CSVQGESGYTF; cdr3_nt: TGCAGCGTCCAGGGGGAGAGTGGCTACACCTTC; d_call: TRBD1; clone_size: NA; v_call: TRBV29-1; j_call: TRBJ1-2
cdr3_aa: CASQDRVGTEAFF; cdr3_nt: TGTGCCAGCCAGGACAGGGTTGGCACTGAAGCTTTCTTT; d_call: TRBD1; clone_size: NA; v_call: TRBV19; j_call: TRBJ1-1
cdr3_aa: CASRSRGSGNSPLHF; cdr3_nt: TGTGCCAGCAGATCAAGGGGGTCTGGGAATTCACCCCTCCACTTT; d_call: NA; clone_size: NA; v_call: TRBV11-1; j_call: TRBJ1-6
cdr3_aa: CASSIGTENNSPLHF; cdr3_nt: TGTGCCAGTAGTATAGGGACAGAGAATAATTCACCCCTCCACTTT; d_call: NA; clone_size: NA; v_call: TRBV19; j_call: TRBJ1-6
cdr3_aa: CASSLEGAGEQYF; cdr3_nt: TGCGCCAGCAGCTTGGAAGGGGCGGGCGAGCAGTACTTC; d_call: NA; clone_size: NA; v_call: TRBV5-1; j_call: TRBJ2-7
cdr3_aa: CASSSGQGSNYGYTF; cdr3_nt: TGTGCCAGCAGCTCAGGACAGGGATCTAACTATGGCTACACCTTC; d_call: TRBD1; clone_size: few; v_call: TRBV5-4; j_call: TRBJ1-2
cdr3_aa: CATSDARDRTNYGYTF; cdr3_nt: TGTGCCACCAGTGACGCCCGGGACAGAACTAACTATGGCTACACCTTC; d_call: TRBD1; clone_size: NA; v_call: TRBV24-1; j_call: TRBJ1-2
cdr3_aa: CASSLNPFGGEKLFF; cdr3_nt: TGCGCCAGCAGCTTGAACCCGTTCGGGGGAGAAAAACTGTTTTTT; d_call: NA; clone_size: NA; v_call: TRBV5-1; j_call: TRBJ1-4
cdr3_aa: CASSIPHSIEQYF; cdr3_nt: TGTGCCAGTAGTATCCCTCACAGTATCGAGCAGTACTTC; d_call: NA; clone_size: NA; v_call: TRBV19; j_call: TRBJ2-7
cdr3_aa: CASSTSGRARYEQYF; cdr3_nt: TGTGCCAGCAGCACTAGCGGGAGGGCTAGGTACGAGCAGTACTTC; d_call: TRBD2; clone_size: NA; v_call: TRBV28; j_call: TRBJ2-7
cdr3_aa: CASSFTGIMVTEAFF; cdr3_nt: TGTGCCAGCAGTTTTACAGGCATAATGGTCACTGAAGCTTTCTTT; d_call: NA; clone_size: NA; v_call: TRBV6-5; j_call: TRBJ1-1
cdr3_aa: CASSFTPGLAVLKGYEQYF; cdr3_nt: TGTGCCAGCAGTTTTACTCCGGGACTAGCGGTTCTAAAGGGGTACGAGCAGTACTTC; d_call: TRBD2; clone_size: NA; v_call: TRBV28; j_call: TRBJ2-7
cdr3_aa: CASSYTGTGGFEQYF; cdr3_nt: TGTGCCAGCAGCTATACCGGGACAGGGGGGTTCGAGCAGTACTTC; d_call: TRBD1; clone_size: NA; v_call: TRBV7-3; j_call: TRBJ2-7
cdr3_aa: CASSLGPNTEAFF; cdr3_nt: TGTGCCAGCAGCTTGGGCCCTAACACTGAAGCTTTCTTT; d_call: NA; clone_size: NA; v_call: TRBV12-3/TRBV12-4; j_call: TRBJ1-1
cdr3_aa: CASSFQRQYF; cdr3_nt: TGTGCCAGCAGCTTTCAAAGGCAGTATTTT; d_call: NA; clone_size: once; v_call: TRBV5-8; j_call: TRBJ2-3
cdr3_aa: CASSLGLAGYNEQFF; cdr3_nt: TGCGCCAGCAGCTTAGGACTAGCGGGGTACAATGAGCAGTTCTTC; d_call: TRBD2; clone_size: NA; v_call: TRBV5-1; j_call: TRBJ2-1
cdr3_aa: CASRRGEGSYEQYF; cdr3_nt: TGTGCCAGCAGACGGGGGGAGGGCTCCTACGAGCAGTACTTC; d_call: TRBD2; clone_size: once; v_call: TRBV6-5; j_call: TRBJ2-7
cdr3_aa: CASSLTGPHNEQFF; cdr3_nt: TGTGCCAGCAGCCTGACAGGGCCGCACAATGAGCAGTTCTTC; d_call: TRBD1; clone_size: NA; v_call: TRBV7-3; j_call: TRBJ2-1
cdr3_aa: CASSPPTSRQYF; cdr3_nt: TGTGCCAGCAGTCCCCCGACGAGCAGGCAGTACTTC; d_call: NA; clone_size: NA; v_call: TRBV28; j_call: TRBJ2-7
cdr3_aa: CASSLIPGQGFEQYF; cdr3_nt: TGTGCCAGTAGTCTTATCCCGGGACAGGGATTCGAGCAGTACTTC; d_call: TRBD1; clone_size: NA; v_call: TRBV19; j_call: TRBJ2-7
cdr3_aa: CATSDSFSRPGANVLTF; cdr3_nt: TGTGCCACCAGTGATTCATTCTCGAGGCCTGGGGCCAACGTCCTGACTTTC; d_call: NA; clone_size: NA; v_call: TRBV24-1; j_call: TRBJ2-6
cdr3_aa: CASSQDALANEQFF; cdr3_nt: TGTGCCAGCAGCCAAGATGCCCTTGCCAATGAGCAGTTCTTC; d_call: NA; clone_size: NA; v_call: TRBV3-1/TRBV3-2; j_call: TRBJ2-1
cdr3_aa: CASSDAGYGYTF; cdr3_nt: TGTGCCAGCAGTGACGCGGGATATGGCTACACCTTC; d_call: NA; clone_size: NA; v_call: TRBV6-1; j_call: TRBJ1-2
cdr3_aa: CASSLAPGVGNEQFF; cdr3_nt: TGTGCCAGCAGCTTGGCCCCGGGAGTGGGGAATGAGCAGTTCTTC; d_call: NA; clone_size: NA; v_call: TRBV5-4; j_call: TRBJ2-1
cdr3_aa: CAWSVPDVSSGNTIYF; cdr3_nt: TGTGCCTGGAGTGTCCCGGACGTAAGCTCTGGAAACACCATATATTTT; d_call: NA; clone_size: NA; v_call: TRBV30; j_call: TRBJ1-3
cdr3_aa: CAIKVSPLRYEQYF; cdr3_nt: TGTGCCATCAAGGTTAGCCCCCTTCGGTACGAGCAGTACTTC; d_call: NA; clone_size: NA; v_call: TRBV10-3; j_call: TRBJ2-7
cdr3_aa: CASSPVNEQFF; cdr3_nt: TGTGCCAGCAGCCCCGTTAATGAGCAGTTCTTC; d_call: NA; clone_size: NA; v_call: TRBV6-6; j_call: TRBJ2-1
cdr3_aa: CASSFLGGAGPYF; cdr3_nt: TGTGCCAGCAGCTTCCTAGGGGGGGCCGGGCCCTATTTT; d_call: NA; clone_size: NA; v_call: TRBV5-6; j_call: TRBJ1-4
cdr3_aa: CASSLWTGEGYEQYF; cdr3_nt: TGCGCCAGCAGCTTATGGACAGGCGAGGGCTACGAGCAGTACTTC; d_call: TRBD1; clone_size: once; v_call: TRBV5-1; j_call: TRBJ2-7
cdr3_aa: CASSETGAGGYTF; cdr3_nt: TGTGCCAGCAGTGAAACGGGGGCAGGGGGCTACACCTTC; d_call: NA; clone_size: NA; v_call: TRBV6-1; j_call: TRBJ1-2
cdr3_aa: CASSPTPTGTQPQHF; cdr3_nt: TGTGCCAGCAGCCCAACCCCCACAGGGACTCAGCCCCAGCATTTT; d_call: NA; clone_size: NA; v_call: TRBV3-1/TRBV3-2; j_call: TRBJ1-5